What follows is one T cell receptor beta chain and its context. What it binds is not known. These data come from a study of cytomegalovirus exposure and HLA in healthy donors. Findings and caveats of the study: TRBV6-2, TRBV6-3 and some other V segments were unresolvable in 87-base-pair reads.

PCR involved 60 Vbeta and 13 Jbeta primers. The assay was immunoSEQ multiplex PCR, and TCRdb's table has in-frame clones only and misses some. The sample has roughly 180,000 clones, approximately 80% seen once. This CDR3 has 13 amino acids. Germline loops: CDR1 SNHLY, CDR2 FYNNEI. V dropped 4 bases and J dropped 10 bases, with 16 bases sitting between them. Sequencing input: PBMCs. J is TRBJ1-1 and V is TRBV2; D gene unclear. This clonotype was obtained from a boy aged 2-9 years in good health and CMV-seronegative. This CDR3 reads CASSAHPPGSAFF. CDR3 coding DNA: TGTGCCAGCAGTGCCCACCCGCCGGGTTCAGCTTTCTTT.